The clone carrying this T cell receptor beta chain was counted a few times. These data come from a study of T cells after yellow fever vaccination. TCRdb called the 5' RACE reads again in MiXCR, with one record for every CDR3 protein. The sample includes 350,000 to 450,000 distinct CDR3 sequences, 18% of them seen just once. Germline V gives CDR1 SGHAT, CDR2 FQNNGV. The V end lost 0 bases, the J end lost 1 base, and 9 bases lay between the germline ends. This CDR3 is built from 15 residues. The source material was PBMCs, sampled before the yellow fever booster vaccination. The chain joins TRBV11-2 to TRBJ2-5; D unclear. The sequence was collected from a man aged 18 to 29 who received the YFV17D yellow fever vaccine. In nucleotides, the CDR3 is TGTGCCAGCAGCTTAGATCGGGCAGCCCAAGAGACCCAGTACTTC. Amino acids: CASSLDRAAQETQYF.